This T cell receptor (beta chain) was obtained from a study of blood T cells in healthy people across ages. V was clipped by 5 bases and J by 1 base; unmatched bases: 12. CDR1 is LGHNA and CDR2 is YNFKEQ in the germline V gene. This CDR3 has 17 residues. Primed by a sample-barcoded 5' primer and a J-beta primer mix, a second PCR proceeded for roughly 6 to 12 cycles. A tag from a template-switch adaptor with 12 random nucleotides marked each cDNA molecule. TCRdb fed the 5' RACE reads into MiXCR, producing one record per CDR3 protein. The repertoire consists of roughly 2 million distinct CDR3 sequences, with approximately 50% occurring once and the leading ten covering 2.1%.

Source material: blood. This sequence joins TRBV4-2 and TRBJ2-5, with TRBD2 matching over 8 bases. The receptor was derived from a woman aged 35 to 49 in good health. The CDR3 sequence: CASSLRGDPISQETQYF. The CDR3 DNA reads as TGTGCCAGCAGCTTGCGGGGGGACCCAATATCCCAAGAGACCCAGTACTTC.